Listed here are 4 T cell receptor beta chains from one sample, sequenced in a study of T cells after yellow fever vaccination. TCRdb itself ran the 5' RACE reads through MiXCR, one entry per CDR3 protein. This sample has 30,000 to 35,000 distinct CDR3 sequences, with 5% to 8.5% found just once. Sequenced material: PBMCs, either bulk or a sorted T-cell subset (CD4+, CD8+, memory, or dextramer-sorted; not recorded which), taken on the day of the first yellow fever vaccination. Source of these receptors: a man between 18 and 29 years old who received the YFV17D yellow fever vaccine.

This chain uses TRBV6-1 with TRBJ2-3; 7 bases agree with TRBD1. There are 16 residues in the CDR3. Unmatched junction bases numbered 7, after V lost 0 bases and J lost 4 bases. Germline V CDR1 and CDR2: MNHNS, SASEGT. The CDR3, as DNA: TGTGCCAGCAGTGAAGCTCAGGGGGAAAAAGCAGATACGCAGTATTTT. Amino acids: CASSEAQGEKADTQYF.

This clonotype was counted many times. The chain recombines TRBV5-1 with TRBJ2-3; TRBD2 is a possible D gene (6 bases). The CDR3 spans 15 residues. The V end lost 4 bases, the J end lost 3 bases, and 15 bases lay between the germline ends. In germline, CDR1 is SGHRS, CDR2 YFSETQ. CDR3 protein: CASSLSRLVTDTQYF. The DNA of the CDR3 is TGCGCCAGCAGCCTTTCTAGACTAGTGACAGATACGCAGTATTTT.

This chain uses TRBV5-6 with TRBJ1-1, with a weak D call TRBD1 (5 bases). V dropped 1 base and J dropped 1 base, with 8 bases sitting between them. Germline V gene lookup returns CDR1 SGHDT and CDR2 YYEEEE. This CDR3 has 14 residues. The CDR3 loop reads CASSLLGQNTEAFF. As DNA, the CDR3 is TGTGCCAGCAGCTTGCTCGGACAGAACACTGAAGCTTTCTTT.

This clonotype showed up many times. The chain employs TRBV5-4 and TRBJ2-3; maybe TRBD1 (6 bases). The V and J ends lost 0 bases and 6 bases respectively, with 14 bases between them. This CDR3 contains 15 residues. Germline CDR1 SGHNT, CDR2 YYREEE (reference sequence). The CDR3 coding sequence is TGTGCCAGCAGCTTGGCACAGGGATGGGTTGATACGCAGTATTTT. Its protein product is CASSLAQGWVDTQYF.